The 5 T cell receptor beta chains in this list originate from one sample, sequenced in a study of early stage breast cancer tumors. Clones were sequenced by immunoSEQ multiplex PCR, and TCRdb holds only the in-frame ones, with some missing. The sample has 20,000 to 25,000 clones; 60% to 85% are singletons. The material sequenced was blood. Source of these receptors: a person in their 60s with breast cancer.

The V call is TRBV7-6, the J call TRBJ2-1; possibly TRBD1 for D (6 bases). Germline loops: CDR1 SGHVS, CDR2 FNYEAQ. The CDR3 covers 13 residues. The V and J ends lost 8 bases and 8 bases respectively, with 16 bases between them. The CDR3 region is CASGGRLADEQFF. CDR3 sequence (DNA): TGTGCCAGCGGGGGCCGGCTCGCGGATGAGCAGTTCTTC. Filled out from reference TRBV7-6 and TRBJ2-1, the complete variable domain reads GAGVSQSPRYKVTKRGQDVALRCDPISGHVSLYWYRQALGQGPEFLTYFNYEAQQDKSGLPNDRFSAERPEGSISTLTIQRTEQRDSAMYRCASGGRLADEQFFGPGTRLTVL.

V gene TRBV7-8 combines with J gene TRBJ2-5; 7 bases are a match to TRBD2. CDR1 SGHVS and CDR2 FQNEAQ come from the germline V gene. This CDR3 is 16 amino acids long. With V trimmed by 1 base and J by 0 bases, 5 bases remained unmatched. CDR3 nucleotides: TGTGCCAGCAGCTTAGGGGGGGGAGGGCACCAAGAGACCCAGTACTTC. It is translated as CASSLGGGGHQETQYF.

J is TRBJ1-2 and V is TRBV2; D possibly corresponds to TRBD1 (6 bases). Germline V gene lookup returns CDR1 SNHLY and CDR2 FYNNEI. Trimming pared 7 bases from V and 8 bases from J, leaving 17 bases between. The CDR3 consists of 13 residues. CDR3 protein: CASMRETGYGYTF. The CDR3, as DNA: TGTGCCAGCATGCGAGAAACAGGGTACGGCTACACCTTC.

This clone rates as medium-sized. The rearrangement uses TRBV6-1 and TRBJ2-7, with TRBD1 matching 8 bases. This CDR3 comprises 14 residues. Germline-derived CDR1 and CDR2 are MNHNS and SASEGT. Germline trimming cut 5 bases from V and 2 bases from J; bases unmatched to any gene: 5. This CDR3 is CASSPDRGPYEQYF. The CDR3, as DNA: TGTGCCAGCAGTCCTGACAGGGGACCCTACGAGCAGTACTTC.

This clone was observed once. The chain combines TRBV4-1 with TRBJ2-3; D is unresolved. The germline V gene has CDR1 MGHRA and CDR2 YSYEKL. V lost 1 base to trimming and J lost 2 bases, with 7 bases between them. The CDR3 extends over 14 amino acids. CDR3 nucleotide sequence: TGCGCCAGCAGCCAAGCACAACACACAGATACGCAGTATTTT. Protein product: CASSQAQHTDTQYF.